The clone carrying this T cell receptor beta chain was counted a few times. In the original processing: Reference gene primer amplification gave nucleated cell count estimates. TCRdb keeps only in-frame clones here, not all; method: immunoSEQ multiplex PCR. The DNA gave D and trimming, while V, J and clone size come from that table. The sample carries 210,000 or so clones, around four fifths recorded once. The data stem from a study of blood T cell repertoires in COVID-19. The CDR3 has 16 residues. The germline gives CDR1 SGHTA, CDR2 FQGNSA. The V segment lost 1 base and the J segment 1 base; nucleotides outside the gene matches: 4.

V gene TRBV7-2 combines with J gene TRBJ2-5; 9 nucleotides match TRBD1. The sequence came from an elderly woman with active or convalescent COVID-19. Sequencing was performed on peripheral blood. The CDR3 DNA is TGTGCCAGCAGCTTAGGGGGACAGGGAATCCAAGAGACCCAGTACTTC. Encoded protein: CASSLGGQGIQETQYF.